Presented here are 4 T cell receptor beta chains from one specimen sequenced in a study of blood T cell repertoires in COVID-19. The table came from immunoSEQ multiplex PCR; TCRdb's copy has only in-frame clones and leaves some out. This table has about 270,000 clones, 75% to 90% appearing once. The material sequenced was PBMCs or T cells enriched from blood (not recorded which). Receptors originate from a woman between 18 and 29 years old who had recovered from COVID-19.

This rearrangement joins TRBV19 to TRBJ1-3, with D unresolved. From germline, CDR1 is LNHDA and CDR2 SQIVND (reference sequence). CDR3 length: 15 residues. V gave up 6 bases and J gave up 2 bases, with 14 bases separating them. CDR3 protein: CASSLLAVAGNTIYF. CDR3 DNA: TGTGCCAGTAGCCTCCTAGCGGTTGCTGGAAACACCATATATTTT.

The CDR3 coding sequence is TGTGCCAGCAGCTTAGGGCGTGGACAGGCCTACGAGCAGTACTTC. It specifies CASSLGRGQAYEQYF. The V and J genes are TRBV7-2 and TRBJ2-7; TRBD1 matches 7 bases. V shed 1 base and J 2 bases; nucleotides not matched to a gene: 5. There are 15 residues in the CDR3. Germline-derived CDR1 and CDR2 are SGHTA and FQGNSA.

This chain uses TRBV18 with TRBJ1-6; 8 bases map to TRBD1. Looked up from germline, CDR1 is KGHSH and CDR2 is LQKENI. The CDR3 sequence is 18 residues long. Trimming took 5 bases from V and 7 from J; bases not matched to a gene: 16. The CDR3 loop reads CASSYNGQGANHNSPLHF. The CDR3 DNA reads as TGTGCCAGCTCATACAACGGACAGGGAGCAAACCACAATTCACCCCTCCACTTT.

This rearrangement joins TRBV4-1 to TRBJ2-3, with 11 bases identical to TRBD2. The CDR3 contains 16 residues. In germline, CDR1 is MGHRA, CDR2 YSYEKL. V dropped 1 base and J dropped 0; count of bases not matched to a gene: 0. The CDR3 protein is CASSQASGGSTDTQYF. The CDR3, as DNA: TGCGCCAGCAGCCAAGCTAGCGGGGGGAGCACAGATACGCAGTATTTT.